This record concerns one T cell receptor beta chain sequence. Germline V lookup: CDR1 SGHRS, CDR2 YFSETQ. The CDR3 has 14 residues. The V end was cut by 4 bases, the J end by 6 bases, with 14 bases between. The data stem from a study of blood T cell repertoires in COVID-19. Turning to the study itself: Nucleic acid was either cDNA or gDNA, and it came from T cells, B-cell-depleted T cells, or PBMCs.

The repertoire was sequenced with immunoSEQ multiplex PCR; TCRdb's copy has only in-frame clones and lacks some. The sample contains 430,000 or so clones, approximately 88% of which appear only once. Specimen: PBMCs or T cells enriched from blood (not recorded which). V usage is TRBV5-1 and J usage is TRBJ2-1; the D gene is possibly TRBD2 (5 bases). The source of this sequence is a middle-aged woman who had recovered from COVID-19. CDR3 sequence (DNA): TGCGCCAGCAGCGATCGGACTCCTCGCAATGAGCAGTTCTTC. Translated: CASSDRTPRNEQFF. Full variable domain (missing parts from reference TRBV5-1 and TRBJ2-1): KAGVTQTPRYLIKTRGQQVTLSCSPISGHRSVSWYQQTPGQGLQFLFEYFSETQRNKGNFPGRFSGRQFSNSRSEMNVSTLELGDSALYLCASSDRTPRNEQFFGPGTRLTVL.